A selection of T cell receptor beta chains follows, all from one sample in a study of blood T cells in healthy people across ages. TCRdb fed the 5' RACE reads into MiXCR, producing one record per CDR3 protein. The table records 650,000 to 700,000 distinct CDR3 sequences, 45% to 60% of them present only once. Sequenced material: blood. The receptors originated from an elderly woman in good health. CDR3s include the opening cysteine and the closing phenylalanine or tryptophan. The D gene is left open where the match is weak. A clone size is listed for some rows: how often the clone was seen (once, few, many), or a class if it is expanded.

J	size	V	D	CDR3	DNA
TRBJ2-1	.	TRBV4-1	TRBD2	CASSQEVSGAYNEQFF	TGCGCCAGCAGCCAAGAAGTAAGCGGGGCCTACAATGAGCAGTTCTTC
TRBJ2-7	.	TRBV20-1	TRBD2	CSARTVAGAKDEQYF	TGCAGTGCTAGAACTGTGGCGGGAGCGAAGGACGAGCAGTACTTC
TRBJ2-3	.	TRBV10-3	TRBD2	CAIMGQTSFADTQYF	TGTGCCATCATGGGTCAGACTAGCTTCGCAGATACGCAGTATTTT
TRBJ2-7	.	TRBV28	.	CASSPLSEGNEQYF	TGTGCCAGCAGCCCCCTCAGTGAGGGGAATGAGCAGTACTTC
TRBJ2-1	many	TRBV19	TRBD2	CASSPWTSPNEQFF	TGTGCCAGTAGTCCATGGACTAGTCCCAATGAGCAGTTCTTC
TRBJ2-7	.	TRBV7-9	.	CASSSRQDVYEQYF	TGTGCCAGCAGCTCCAGGCAGGACGTCTACGAGCAGTACTTC
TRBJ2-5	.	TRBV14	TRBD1	CASSRARFGQGFSETQYF	TGTGCCAGCAGCCGAGCCCGCTTTGGACAGGGGTTTTCAGAGACCCAGTACTTC
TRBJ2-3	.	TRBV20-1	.	CSATHTEGTTDTQYF	TGCAGTGCTACACACACCGAGGGAACCACAGATACGCAGTATTTT
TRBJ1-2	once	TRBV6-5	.	CASSYSGTYGYTF	TGTGCCAGCAGTTACTCCGGGACCTATGGCTACACCTTC
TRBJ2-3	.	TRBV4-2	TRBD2	CASSQLGQREYTDTQYF	TGTGCCAGCAGCCAGTTGGGCCAGCGGGAGTACACAGATACGCAGTATTTT
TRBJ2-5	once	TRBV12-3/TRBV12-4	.	CASSLYQGREETQYF	TGTGCCAGCAGTTTATATCAGGGGAGGGAAGAGACCCAGTACTTC
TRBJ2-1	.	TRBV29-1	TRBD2	CSALSGGANEQFF	TGCAGCGCGTTAAGCGGGGGGGCGAATGAGCAGTTCTTC
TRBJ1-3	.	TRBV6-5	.	CASSYGSSSGNTIYF	TGTGCCAGCAGTTACGGGTCTTCCTCTGGAAACACCATATATTTT
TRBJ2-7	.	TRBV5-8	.	CASRPRRGAYEQYF	TGTGCCAGCAGACCCCGGAGGGGCGCCTACGAGCAGTACTTC
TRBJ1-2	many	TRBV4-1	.	CASSQDSYYGYTF	TGCGCCAGCAGCCAAGACAGCTACTATGGCTACACCTTC
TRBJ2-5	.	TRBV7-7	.	CASSLGTVGETQYF	TGTGCCAGCAGCCTCGGGACGGTTGGAGAGACCCAGTACTTC
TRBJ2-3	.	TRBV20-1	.	CSARAGITDTDTQYF	TGCAGTGCTAGAGCGGGGATCACCGACACAGATACGCAGTATTTT
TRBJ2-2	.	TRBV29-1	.	CSVNEGLSTGELFF	TGCAGCGTCAATGAGGGGTTAAGCACCGGGGAGCTGTTTTTT
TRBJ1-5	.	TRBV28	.	CASSLPGDYQPQHF	TGTGCCAGCAGTTTACCTGGGGATTATCAGCCCCAGCATTTT
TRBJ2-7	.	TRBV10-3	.	CAISHGDYEQYF	TGTGCCATCAGTCATGGGGACTACGAGCAGTACTTC
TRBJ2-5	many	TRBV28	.	CASSGQPQETQYF	TGTGCCAGCAGTGGACAGCCCCAAGAGACCCAGTACTTC
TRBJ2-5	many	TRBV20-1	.	CSARDGGRQETQYF	TGCAGTGCTAGAGATGGAGGGAGACAAGAGACCCAGTACTTC
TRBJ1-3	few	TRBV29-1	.	CSGETGNTIYF	TGCAGCGGTGAAACTGGAAACACCATATATTTT
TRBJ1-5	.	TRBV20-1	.	CSASNRVGNQPQHF	TGCAGTGCTAGTAACAGGGTAGGCAATCAGCCCCAGCATTTT
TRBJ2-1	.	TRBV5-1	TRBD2	CASSQGEGLNEQFF	TGCGCCAGCAGTCAAGGGGAGGGTTTAAATGAGCAGTTCTTC
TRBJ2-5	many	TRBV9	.	CASSGGAGQETQYF	TGTGCCAGCAGCGGAGGGGCAGGGCAAGAGACCCAGTACTTC
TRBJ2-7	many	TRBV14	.	CASSQVGSLLPYEQYF	TGTGCCAGCAGCCAAGTTGGTAGCCTGCTTCCCTACGAGCAGTACTTC
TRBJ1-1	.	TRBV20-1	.	CSARVAGMNTEAFF	TGCAGTGCTAGAGTCGCGGGGATGAACACTGAAGCTTTCTTT
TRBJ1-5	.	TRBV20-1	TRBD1	CSAPPAAQGINQPQHF	TGCAGTGCACCTCCTGCGGCACAGGGGATCAATCAGCCCCAGCATTTT
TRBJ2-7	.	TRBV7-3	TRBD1	CASSPATGPEQYF	TGTGCCAGCAGCCCAGCGACAGGGCCCGAGCAGTACTTC
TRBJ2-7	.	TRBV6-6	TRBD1	CASRSAGQGYEQYF	TGTGCCAGCAGGTCGGCGGGACAGGGTTACGAGCAGTACTTC
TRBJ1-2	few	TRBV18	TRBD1	CASSRSGPGQGAVGYTF	TGTGCCAGCTCACGTTCTGGCCCGGGACAGGGGGCCGTGGGCTACACCTTC
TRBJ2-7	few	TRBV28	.	CASRPGGSSPYEQYF	TGTGCCAGCAGACCGGGGGGCTCCTCTCCCTACGAGCAGTACTTC
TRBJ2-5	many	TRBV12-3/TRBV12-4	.	CASTRQLGEAQYF	TGTGCCAGCACCAGACAGTTAGGAGAGGCCCAGTACTTC